These 27 T cell receptor beta chains were sequenced from one sample in a study of breast tumors, draining lymph nodes, adjacent tissues (dated by TCRdb to the mid-2010s). The axillary draining lymph nodes of breast cancer patients were the source of the lymph node samples. To prepare the library, multiplex PCR was applied. Sequencing took place on an Illumina HiSeq 2000. TCRdb reran the public reads through fastp at Q25 and MiXCR, keeping productive beta chains. Duplicate CDR3 protein sequences are folded into a single record with the most common DNA and genes. The sample has fewer than 200,000 distinct CDR3 sequences on record, approximately 30% of them singletons. The top ten hold about 4% of the sample. What was sequenced was axillary lymph node tissue. These receptors originate from a female donor with breast cancer. Some clones in this sample may be carry-over from other donors' samples.

This clonotype showed up just a few times. The genes are TRBV28 and TRBJ2-3; the D gene is possibly TRBD2 (6 bases). The CDR3 spans 15 residues. The germline gives CDR1 MDHEN, CDR2 SYDVKM. Trimming cost V 2 bases and J 3 bases, with 12 bases left between them. CDR3 amino acids: CASSLPGSGTDTQYF. In DNA form, the CDR3 reads TGTGCCAGCAGTTTACCCGGGAGCGGGACAGATACGCAGTATTTT.

The chain has TRBV7-9 and TRBJ2-5; 7 bases map to TRBD1. Germline CDR1 SEHNR, CDR2 FQNEAQ (reference sequence). After removal of 4 bases from V and 5 bases from J, the junction contained 7 bases not matched to a gene. This CDR3 spans 14 amino acids. CDR3 nucleotide sequence: TGTGCCAGCAGCTCTACCGACAGGGCTGAGACCCAGTACTTC. Amino acid sequence: CASSSTDRAETQYF.

This sequence joins TRBV11-1 and TRBJ2-1; D possibly uses TRBD1 or TRBD2 (5 bases each). Trimming removed 0 bases from V and 6 bases from J, with 15 bases in between. The length of the CDR3 is 16 residues. Germline CDR1 and CDR2: SGHAT and FQDESV (reference sequence). The CDR3 DNA sequence: TGTGCCAGCAGCTTAGCGCCGGGACCAGGAACCAATGAGCAGTTCTTC. Translating it yields CASSLAPGPGTNEQFF.

The sample holds many counts of this clonotype. V usage is TRBV20-1 and J usage is TRBJ2-1; 9 positions agree with TRBD2. The V gene end was trimmed by 5 bases and the J gene end by 3 bases; junction bases not matched to a gene: 5. Germline CDR1 DFQATT, CDR2 SNEGSKA (reference sequence). The CDR3 is 14 residues long. For the CDR3, the DNA is TGCAGTGCTTCGCGGGAGGGCCTCTACAATGAGCAGTTCTTC. This sequence encodes CSASREGLYNEQFF.

This clonotype was counted many times. The chain is built from TRBV11-2 and TRBJ1-2; 9 nucleotides agree with TRBD1. This CDR3 spans 13 amino acids. From germline, CDR1 is SGHAT and CDR2 FQNNGV. Trimming took 6 bases from V and 7 from J; bases not matched to a gene: 6. CDR3 coding DNA: TGTGCCAGCAGTTGGACAGGGGAGGGTGGCTACACCTTC. It specifies CASSWTGEGGYTF.

This clonotype turned up a few times. This may come from a read error, since a much larger clone is one base off. This rearrangement joins TRBV20-1 to TRBJ2-1; weak D call: TRBD2 (6 bases). This CDR3 has 12 amino acids. Germline CDR1 reads DFQATT; CDR2 reads SNEGSKA (reference sequence). The CDR3 DNA sequence: TGCAGTGCCCGGGACTCCATCACCGAGCCGTTCTTC. This encodes CSARDSITEPFF.

The chain recombines TRBV7-3 with TRBJ2-3, with 7 bases that match TRBD1. Germline CDR1 reads SGHTA; CDR2 reads FQGTGA. The trim removed 1 base at V and 3 bases at J, leaving 7 bases unmatched. The CDR3 has 16 residues. CDR3 protein: CASSLNSDRATDTQYF. CDR3 DNA: TGTGCCAGCAGCTTAAATAGCGACAGGGCGACAGATACGCAGTATTTT.

This clonotype appeared many times. This chain connects TRBV10-1 to TRBJ1-2, with a possible D match to TRBD1 (5 bases). The CDR3 totals 20 residues. Per germline, CDR1 WNHNN and CDR2 SYGVQD (reference sequence). V was shortened by 7 bases and J by 4 bases, with 34 bases between the two germline ends. The CDR3 DNA follows: TGCGCCAGCAAGAGTTACAAACCCCGAGGGAGCGGGGGATCTAGCTATGGCTACACCTTC. Translation: CASKSYKPRGSGGSSYGYTF.

This clonotype was detected once. The chain employs TRBV2 and TRBJ2-5; 9 bases line up with TRBD1. The ends lost 6 bases at V and 5 bases at J; junction bases unmatched: 13. The CDR3 spans 16 residues. Germline-derived CDR1 and CDR2 are SNHLY and FYNNEI. DNA of the CDR3: TGTGCCAGCAGCACAGGGACAGGGAGGGCCGGGGAGACCCAGTACTTC. Residues: CASSTGTGRAGETQYF. Looking up the rest from reference TRBV2 and TRBJ2-5 gives the full variable domain: EPEVTQTPSHQVTQMGQEVILRCVPISNHLYFYWYRQILGQKVEFLVSFYNNEISEKSEIFDDQFSVERPDGSNFTLKIRSTKLEDSAMYFCASSTGTGRAGETQYFGPGTRLLVL.

This clonotype was counted ten times or more. A junction boundary mismatches the germline segment, possibly from a read error. V usage is TRBV6-5 and J usage is TRBJ1-6; maybe TRBD1 (5 bases). The CDR3 is 17 residues long. Germline-derived CDR1 and CDR2 are MNHEY and SVGAGI. The CDR3 DNA sequence: TGTGCCAGCAGTCACTCGTGGGGCCACGGGAGTAATTCACCCCTCCACTTT. This codes for CASSHSWGHGSNSPLHF.

This clonotype was picked up a small number of times. This sequence joins TRBV6-6 and TRBJ2-3; D may be TRBD1 or TRBD2 (6 bases each). The length of the CDR3 is 14 residues. In germline, CDR1 is MNHNY, CDR2 SVGAGI (reference sequence). Trimming took off 5 bases at V and 6 bases at J, with 15 bases between the two ends. The CDR3 DNA reads TGTGCCAGCAGTCGGGGGCCCTCCACTGATACGCAGTATTTT. Its protein product is CASSRGPSTDTQYF.

This clonotype turned up a few times. This clone may be a read error of a much larger clone one base away. The CDR3 bases are TGTGCCAGCAGCAAGGACACCTTCTCCGAGCAGTACTTC. This encodes CASSKDTFSEQYF. The chain links TRBV11-3 to TRBJ2-7; TRBD1 is a possible D gene (5 bases). CDR1 and CDR2 from the germline V gene are SGHNT and YENEEA. The CDR3 is 13 amino acids. The germline V and J ends were trimmed by 5 bases and 6 bases, with 14 bases remaining between them.

With regard to this clonotype: This may come from a read error, since a much larger clone is one base off. The CDR3 ends on some other residue instead of the conserved phenylalanine or tryptophan, so this is likely a read error. This rearrangement joins TRBV19 to TRBJ2-3, with TRBD2 identical over 9 bases. The CDR3 has 14 amino acids. J was trimmed by 5 bases and V by 7 bases; bases with no gene match: 7. Germline CDR1 LNHDA, CDR2 SQIVND (reference sequence). For the CDR3, the DNA is TGTGCCAGTACCCAGCGGGGGGTAGGAGATACGCAGTATCTT. Residues: CASTQRGVGDTQYL.

This clonotype showed up just a few times. A much larger clone lies one base from this, so it may be a read error. The limits of the CDR3 on the DNA are not certain, so only TCRdb's listed CDR3 is given. The V and J genes are TRBV7-9 and TRBJ1-2; the D call in the table, TRBD1, was not verified against the DNA. The CDR3 is 15 amino acids long, termini counted. CDR1 is SEHNR, CDR2 FQNEAQ, per germline (reference sequence). CDR3 protein: CASSFGTGSTYGYPF.

A note on this clonotype: A much larger clone lies one base from this, so it may be a read error. The genes are TRBV4-2 and TRBJ2-7; D is uncertain. Germline assignment: CDR1 LGHNA and CDR2 YNFKEQ. This CDR3 region has 16 residues. For the CDR3, the DNA is TGTGCCAGCAGCCAAGGGCCCAACTTGGCCCTAAACGAGCAGTCCTTC. Amino acids: CASSQGPNLALNEQSF.

This clonotype was observed at least ten times. This sequence joins TRBV9 and TRBJ2-1, with D hard to call. Germline V gene data show CDR1 as SGDLS and CDR2 as YYNGEE. The CDR3 has 14 residues. Trimming took off 0 bases at V and 7 bases at J, with 11 bases between the two ends. The CDR3: CASSVATGPNEQFF. Here the CDR3 DNA reads TGTGCCAGCAGCGTAGCTACCGGACCTAATGAGCAGTTCTTC.

This clonotype was observed many times. The chain joins TRBV29-1 to TRBJ2-7; possible D gene TRBD2, 6 bases. The germline CDR1 and CDR2 sequences are SQVTM and ANQGSEA. This CDR3 region has 12 residues. The germline V and J ends were trimmed by 0 bases and 5 bases, with 8 bases remaining between them. CDR3 loop: CSVEDGGDEQYF. CDR3 nucleotide sequence: TGCAGCGTTGAAGACGGCGGGGACGAGCAGTACTTC.

Notes on this clonotype: A read error may be the cause here, since a much bigger clone is one base away. The V gene is TRBV13, the J gene TRBJ2-2; D gene ambiguous. Germline CDR1 PRHDT, CDR2 FYEKMQ (reference sequence). This CDR3 region has 14 residues. V lost 2 bases and J lost 5, with 9 bases in between. CDR3 sequence: CASSLRLKTGELFF. The CDR3, as DNA: TGTGCCAGCAGCTTACGCCTTAAAACCGGGGAGCTGTTTTTT.

This clonotype was counted at least ten times. This chain links TRBV11-3 with TRBJ2-1, with D perhaps TRBD2 (7 bases). The length of the CDR3 is 19 residues. Deletions cut 5 bases from V and 9 bases from J, with 32 bases between. The V gene's germline CDR1 is SGHNT and CDR2 YENEEA. The CDR3 DNA reads as TGTGCCAGCAGCCCGCGGGCCGGCTCGGGGGAGGGACACAGTAGTGAGCAGTTCTTC. Its protein is CASSPRAGSGEGHSSEQFF.

This clonotype has just a few counts. The V and J genes are TRBV29-1 and TRBJ1-1; unclear D gene. The CDR3 runs 11 residues. Germline CDR1 is SQVTM and CDR2 is ANQGSEA. Trimming took 6 bases from V and 6 from J, leaving 11 bases between them. DNA of the CDR3: TGCAGCGTCAGAAATGGCCCTGAAGCTTTCTTT. Translating gives CSVRNGPEAFF.

This clonotype was counted at least ten times. The chain links TRBV14 to TRBJ1-2; no clear D. From germline, CDR1 is SGHDN and CDR2 FVKESK. V gave up 2 bases and J gave up 0 bases, with 1 base separating them. The CDR3 consists of 12 residues. The CDR3 region has the DNA TGTGCCAGCAGCCAATCTAACTATGGCTACACCTTC. Translated: CASSQSNYGYTF.

The chain carries TRBV29-1 and TRBJ1-4; D might be TRBD1 (6 bases). Per germline, CDR1 SQVTM and CDR2 ANQGSEA. V was cut by 0 bases and J by 3 bases, with 11 bases left in between. This CDR3 is 15 amino acids long. The CDR3 DNA is TGCAGCGTTGAAGACGAAAGGGGGGCTAATGAAAAACTGTTTTTT. Amino acids: CSVEDERGANEKLFF.

V and J are TRBV11-2 and TRBJ2-1; D is possibly TRBD1 or TRBD2 (6 bases each). The CDR3 has 16 amino acids. Germline values: CDR1 SGHAT, CDR2 FQNNGV. The V gene lost 3 bases and the J gene lost 6 bases, with 18 bases spanning the gap. This CDR3 reads CASSLGTRSEGNEQFF. DNA of the CDR3: TGTGCCAGCAGCTTGGGGACACGTTCGGAGGGCAATGAGCAGTTCTTC.

This clonotype was seen repeatedly, ten times or more. A much larger clone is a single base away; this may be a read error. The V call is TRBV5-6, the J call TRBJ2-7; D unclear. The CDR3 sequence is 16 residues long. The germline V and J ends were trimmed by 3 bases and 4 bases, with 20 bases remaining between them. Germline V gene lookup returns CDR1 SGHDT and CDR2 YYEEEE. CDR3 region: CASSWANARNRYEQYF. As DNA, the CDR3 is TGTGCCAGCAGCTGGGCGAACGCCAGGAACCGATACGAGCAGTACTTC. Variable domain in full (rest from reference TRBV5-6 and TRBJ2-7): DAGVTQSPTHLIKTRGQQVTLRCSPKSGHDTVSWYQQALGQGPQFIFQYYEEEERQRGNFPDRFSGHQFPNYSSELNVNALLLGDSALYLCASSWANARNRYEQYFGPGTRLTVT.

V usage is TRBV20-1 and J usage is TRBJ1-3; 9 nucleotides line up with TRBD1. V shed 0 bases and J 8 bases; nucleotides not matched to a gene: 11. Germline-derived CDR1 and CDR2 are DFQATT and SNEGSKA (reference sequence). The CDR3 loop spans 16 amino acids. The CDR3 sequence is CSARDAGQGSGHTIYF. DNA of the CDR3: TGCAGTGCTAGAGATGCGGGACAGGGTAGCGGGCACACCATATATTTT.

This clonotype was observed at least ten times. This chain connects TRBV12-3 or TRBV12-4 to TRBJ2-1; 7 positions match TRBD1. The J segment lost 4 bases and the V segment lost 6 bases, leaving 3 bases of the junction unmatched. The length of the CDR3 is 13 residues. For the CDR3, the DNA is TGTGCCAGCAGACAGGGACAGTACAATGAGCAGTTCTTC. It codes for CASRQGQYNEQFF.

V and J are TRBV7-9 and TRBJ2-5, with D possibly TRBD2 on 7 matching bases. Trimming took 6 bases from V and 5 from J, leaving 19 bases between them. Germline CDR1 reads SEHNR; CDR2 reads FQNEAQ (reference sequence). This CDR3 is built from 15 residues. The DNA of the CDR3 is TGTGCCAGCAGAGTGGGGGAGGGGGGGCGGGAGACCCAGTACTTC. This sequence encodes CASRVGEGGRETQYF.